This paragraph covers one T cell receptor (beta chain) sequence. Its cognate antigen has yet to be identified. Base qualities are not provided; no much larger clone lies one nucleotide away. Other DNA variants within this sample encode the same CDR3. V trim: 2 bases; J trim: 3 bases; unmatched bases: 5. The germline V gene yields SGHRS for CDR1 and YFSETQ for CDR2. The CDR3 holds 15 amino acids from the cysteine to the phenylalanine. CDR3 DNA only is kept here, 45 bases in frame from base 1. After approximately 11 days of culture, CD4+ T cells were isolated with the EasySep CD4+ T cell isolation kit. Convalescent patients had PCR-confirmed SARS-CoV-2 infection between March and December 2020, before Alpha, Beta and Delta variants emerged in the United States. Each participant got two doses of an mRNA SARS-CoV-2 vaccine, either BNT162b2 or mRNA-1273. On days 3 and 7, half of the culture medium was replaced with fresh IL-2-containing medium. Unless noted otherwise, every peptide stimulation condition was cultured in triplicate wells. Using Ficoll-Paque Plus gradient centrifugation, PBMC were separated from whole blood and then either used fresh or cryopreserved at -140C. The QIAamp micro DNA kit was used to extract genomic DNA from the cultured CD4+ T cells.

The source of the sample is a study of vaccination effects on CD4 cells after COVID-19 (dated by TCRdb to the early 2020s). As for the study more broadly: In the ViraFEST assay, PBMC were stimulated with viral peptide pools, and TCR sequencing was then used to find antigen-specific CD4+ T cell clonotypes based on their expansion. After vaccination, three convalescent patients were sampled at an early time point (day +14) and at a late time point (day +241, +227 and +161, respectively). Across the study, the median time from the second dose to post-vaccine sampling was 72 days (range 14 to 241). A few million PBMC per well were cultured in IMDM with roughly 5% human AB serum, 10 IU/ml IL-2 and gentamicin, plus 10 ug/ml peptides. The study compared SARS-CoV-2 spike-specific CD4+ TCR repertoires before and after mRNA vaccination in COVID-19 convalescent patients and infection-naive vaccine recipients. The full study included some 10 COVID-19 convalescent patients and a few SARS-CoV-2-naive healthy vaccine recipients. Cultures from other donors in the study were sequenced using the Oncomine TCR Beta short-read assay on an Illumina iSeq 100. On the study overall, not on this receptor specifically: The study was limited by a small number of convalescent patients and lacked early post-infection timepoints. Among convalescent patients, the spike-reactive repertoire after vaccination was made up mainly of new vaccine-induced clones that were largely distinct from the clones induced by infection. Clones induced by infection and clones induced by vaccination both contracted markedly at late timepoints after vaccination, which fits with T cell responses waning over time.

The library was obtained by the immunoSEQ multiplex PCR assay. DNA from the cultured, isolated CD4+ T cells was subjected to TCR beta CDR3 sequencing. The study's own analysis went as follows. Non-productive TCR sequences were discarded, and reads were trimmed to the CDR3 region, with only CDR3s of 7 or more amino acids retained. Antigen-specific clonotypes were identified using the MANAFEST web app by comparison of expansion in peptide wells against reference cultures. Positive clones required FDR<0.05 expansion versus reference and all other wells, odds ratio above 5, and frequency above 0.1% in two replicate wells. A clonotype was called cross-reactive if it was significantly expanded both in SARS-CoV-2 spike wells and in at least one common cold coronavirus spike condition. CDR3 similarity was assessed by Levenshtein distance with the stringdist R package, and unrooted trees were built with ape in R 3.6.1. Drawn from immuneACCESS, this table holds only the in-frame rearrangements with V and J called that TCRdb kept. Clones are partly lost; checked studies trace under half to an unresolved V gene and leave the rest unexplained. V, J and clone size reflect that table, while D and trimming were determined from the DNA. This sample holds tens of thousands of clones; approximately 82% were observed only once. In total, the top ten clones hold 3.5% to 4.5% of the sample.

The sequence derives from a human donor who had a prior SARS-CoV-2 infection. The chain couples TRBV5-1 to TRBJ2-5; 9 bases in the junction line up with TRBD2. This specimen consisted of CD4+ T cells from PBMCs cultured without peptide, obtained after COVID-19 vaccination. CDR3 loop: CASSLFLAGEETQYF. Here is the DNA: TGCGCCAGCAGCTTATTTTTAGCGGGGGAAGAGACCCAGTACTTC.